The clone carrying this TCR beta chain was observed a few times. Preparing the TCRbeta library involved the use of unique molecular identifiers. TCRdb used MiXCR to reprocess the PCR reads, holding one entry per CDR3 protein. This sample yields approximately 400,000 distinct CDR3 sequences, of which roughly a tenth are seen a single time; nearly 5.5% belongs to the top ten. The data originate from a study of T-cell reconstitution after alpha-beta-depleted transplantation in children. CDR1 and CDR2 from the germline V gene are ENHRY and SYGVKD. The J segment lost 7 bases and the V segment lost 6 bases, leaving 11 bases of the junction unmatched. The CDR3 consists of 15 residues.

Sequenced here: PBMCs from the stem cell graft donor, sampled from the stem cell graft. V is TRBV10-3 and J is TRBJ1-5, with 8 positions matching TRBD1. The TCR comes from a human donor who donated a stem cell graft to a child with acute myeloid leukemia. In DNA form, the CDR3 reads TGTGCCATCAGCCCCGCGGACAGGGCGAACCAGCCCCAGCATTTT. This sequence encodes CAISPADRANQPQHF.